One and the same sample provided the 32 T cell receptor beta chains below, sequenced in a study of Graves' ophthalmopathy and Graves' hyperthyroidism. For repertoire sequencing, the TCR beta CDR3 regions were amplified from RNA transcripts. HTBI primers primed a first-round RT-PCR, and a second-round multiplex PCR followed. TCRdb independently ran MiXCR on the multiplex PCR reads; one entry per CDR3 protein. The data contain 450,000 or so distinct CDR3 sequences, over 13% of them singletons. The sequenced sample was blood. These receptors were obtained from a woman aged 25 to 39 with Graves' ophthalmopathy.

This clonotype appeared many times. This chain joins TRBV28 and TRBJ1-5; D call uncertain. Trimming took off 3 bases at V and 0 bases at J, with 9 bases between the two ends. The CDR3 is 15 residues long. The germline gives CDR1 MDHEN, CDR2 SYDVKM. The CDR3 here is CASSFGGNSNQPQHF. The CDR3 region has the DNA TGTGCCAGCAGTTTCGGCGGTAATAGCAATCAGCCCCAGCATTTT.

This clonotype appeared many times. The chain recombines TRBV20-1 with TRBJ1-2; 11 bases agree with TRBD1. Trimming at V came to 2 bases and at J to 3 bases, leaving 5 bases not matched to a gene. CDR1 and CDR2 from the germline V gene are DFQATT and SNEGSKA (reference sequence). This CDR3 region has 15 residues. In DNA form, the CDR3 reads TGCAGTGCTAGACCGGGACAGGGGGTGTACTATGGCTACACCTTC. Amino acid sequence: CSARPGQGVYYGYTF.

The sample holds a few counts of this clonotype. DNA of the CDR3: TGTGCCAGCAGCTTAGTCGCAGGAGCGAATCAGCCCCAGCATTTT. Residues: CASSLVAGANQPQHF. This sequence joins TRBV7-8 and TRBJ1-5, with no clear D. Germline V gene data show CDR1 as SGHVS and CDR2 as FQNEAQ. The CDR3 is made up of 15 amino acids. With 1 base removed from V and 4 bases from J, the gap between germline ends came to 11 bases. Full variable domain (missing parts from reference TRBV7-8 and TRBJ1-5): GAGVSQSPRYKVAKRGQDVALRCDPISGHVSLFWYQQALGQGPEFLTYFQNEAQLDKSGLPSDRFFAERPEGSVSTLKIQRTQQEDSAVYLCASSLVAGANQPQHFGDGTRLSIL.

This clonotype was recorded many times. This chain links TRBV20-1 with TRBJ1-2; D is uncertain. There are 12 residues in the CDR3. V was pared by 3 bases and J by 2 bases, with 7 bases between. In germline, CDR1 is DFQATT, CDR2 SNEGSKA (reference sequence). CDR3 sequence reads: CSASGRNYGYTF. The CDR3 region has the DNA TGCAGTGCTAGTGGGAGAAACTATGGCTACACCTTC.

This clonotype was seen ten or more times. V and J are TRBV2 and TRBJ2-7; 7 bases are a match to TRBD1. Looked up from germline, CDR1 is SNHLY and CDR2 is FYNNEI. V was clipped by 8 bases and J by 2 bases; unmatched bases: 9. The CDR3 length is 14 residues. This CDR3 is CASGNRGVTYEQYF. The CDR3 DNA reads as TGTGCCAGCGGAAACAGGGGAGTCACCTACGAGCAGTACTTC. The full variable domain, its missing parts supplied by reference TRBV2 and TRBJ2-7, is EPEVTQTPSHQVTQMGQEVILRCVPISNHLYFYWYRQILGQKVEFLVSFYNNEISEKSEIFDDQFSVERPDGSNFTLKIRSTKLEDSAMYFCASGNRGVTYEQYFGPGTRLTVT.

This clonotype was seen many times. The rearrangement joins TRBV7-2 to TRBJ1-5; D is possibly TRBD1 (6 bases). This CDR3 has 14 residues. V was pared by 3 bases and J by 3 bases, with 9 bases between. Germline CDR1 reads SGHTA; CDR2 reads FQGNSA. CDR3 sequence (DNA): TGTGCCAGCAGCTTCAGGGGAAACAATCAGCCCCAGCATTTT. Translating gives CASSFRGNNQPQHF. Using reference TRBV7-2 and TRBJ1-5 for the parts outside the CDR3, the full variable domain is GAGVSQSPSNKVTEKGKDVELRCDPISGHTALYWYRQSLGQGLEFLIYFQGNSAPDKSGLPSDRFSAERTGGSVSTLTIQRTQQEDSAVYLCASSFRGNNQPQHFGDGTRLSIL.

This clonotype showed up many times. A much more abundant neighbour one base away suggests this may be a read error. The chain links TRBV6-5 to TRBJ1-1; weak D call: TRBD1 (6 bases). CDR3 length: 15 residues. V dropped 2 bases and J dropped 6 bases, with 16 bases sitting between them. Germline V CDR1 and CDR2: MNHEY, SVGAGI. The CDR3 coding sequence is TGTGCCAGCAGTTACGAGGGACCAGGGGCTCCTGAAGCTTTCTTT. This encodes CASSYEGPGAPEAFF.

CDR3 region: CASSYYRDQETQYF. The CDR3 DNA follows: TGTGCCAGCAGTTATTACCGGGACCAAGAGACCCAGTACTTC. The genes are TRBV6-5 and TRBJ2-5; D not resolved. Germline V gene sequence: CDR1 MNHEY, CDR2 SVGAGI. V lost 3 bases and J 0 bases, leaving 8 bases between the germline ends. This CDR3 is built from 14 residues.

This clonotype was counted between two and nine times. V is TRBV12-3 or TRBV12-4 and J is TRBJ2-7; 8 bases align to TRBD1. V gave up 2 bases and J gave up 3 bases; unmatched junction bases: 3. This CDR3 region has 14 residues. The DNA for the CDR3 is TGTGCCAGCAGTTTACGCAGGGGGCTCTACGAGCAGTACTTC. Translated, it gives CASSLRRGLYEQYF.

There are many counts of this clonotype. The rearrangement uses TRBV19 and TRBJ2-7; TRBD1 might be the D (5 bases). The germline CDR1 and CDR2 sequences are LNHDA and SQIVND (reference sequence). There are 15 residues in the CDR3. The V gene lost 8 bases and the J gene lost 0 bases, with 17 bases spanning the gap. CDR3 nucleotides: TGTGCCAGTTCCCGACAGCCGAGAAGCTCCTACGAGCAGTACTTC. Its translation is CASSRQPRSSYEQYF.

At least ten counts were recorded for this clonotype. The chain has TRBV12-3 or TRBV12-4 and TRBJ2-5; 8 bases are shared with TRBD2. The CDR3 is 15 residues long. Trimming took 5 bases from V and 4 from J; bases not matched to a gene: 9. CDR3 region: CASSHQRGRGETQYF. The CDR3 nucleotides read TGTGCCAGCAGTCATCAGCGGGGGAGGGGAGAGACCCAGTACTTC.

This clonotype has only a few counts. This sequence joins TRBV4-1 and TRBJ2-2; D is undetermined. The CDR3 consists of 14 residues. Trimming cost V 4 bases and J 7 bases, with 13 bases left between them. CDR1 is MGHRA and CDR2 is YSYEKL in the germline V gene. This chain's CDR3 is CASSPILKGGELFF. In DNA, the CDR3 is TGCGCCAGCAGCCCCATCCTCAAGGGCGGGGAGCTGTTTTTT.

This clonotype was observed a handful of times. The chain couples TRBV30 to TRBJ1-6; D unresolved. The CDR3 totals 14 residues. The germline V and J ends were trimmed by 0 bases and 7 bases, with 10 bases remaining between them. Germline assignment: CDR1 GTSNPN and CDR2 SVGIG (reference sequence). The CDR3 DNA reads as TGTGCCTGGAGTGTTCAGAATTTAAATTCACCCCTCCACTTT. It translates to CAWSVQNLNSPLHF. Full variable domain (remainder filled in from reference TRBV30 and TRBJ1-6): SQTIHQWPATLVQPVGSPLSLECTVEGTSNPNLYWYRQAAGRGLQLLFYSVGIGQISSEVPQNLSASRPQDRQFILSSKKLLLSDSGFYLCAWSVQNLNSPLHFGNGTRLTVT.

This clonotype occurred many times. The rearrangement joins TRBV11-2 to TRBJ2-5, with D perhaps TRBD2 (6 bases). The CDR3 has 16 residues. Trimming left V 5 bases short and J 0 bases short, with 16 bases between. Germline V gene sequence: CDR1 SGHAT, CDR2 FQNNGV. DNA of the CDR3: TGTGCCAGCAGCACCTTAGCGGAACCTTACCAAGAGACCCAGTACTTC. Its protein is CASSTLAEPYQETQYF. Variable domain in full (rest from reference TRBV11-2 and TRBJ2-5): EAGVAQSPRYKIIEKRQSVAFWCNPISGHATLYWYQQILGQGPKLLIQFQNNGVVDDSQLPKDRFSAERLKGVDSTLKIQPAKLEDSAVYLCASSTLAEPYQETQYFGPGTRLLVL.

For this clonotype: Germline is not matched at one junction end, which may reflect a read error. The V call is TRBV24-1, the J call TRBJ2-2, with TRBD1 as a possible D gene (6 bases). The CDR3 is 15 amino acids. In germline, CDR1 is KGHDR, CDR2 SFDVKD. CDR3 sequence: CATSDRQVTTGELLF. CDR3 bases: TGTGCCACCAGTGACCGACAGGTTACCACCGGGGAGCTGTTGTTT.

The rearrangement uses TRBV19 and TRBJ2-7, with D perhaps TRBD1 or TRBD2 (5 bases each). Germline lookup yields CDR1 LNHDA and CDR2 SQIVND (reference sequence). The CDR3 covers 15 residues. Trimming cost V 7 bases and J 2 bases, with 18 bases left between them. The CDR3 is CASTAGTGDPYEQYF. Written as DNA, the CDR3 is TGTGCCAGTACGGCAGGGACCGGCGACCCCTACGAGCAGTACTTC. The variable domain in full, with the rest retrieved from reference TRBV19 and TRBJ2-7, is DGGITQSPKYLFRKEGQNVTLSCEQNLNHDAMYWYRQDPGQGLRLIYYSQIVNDFQKGDIAEGYSVSREKKESFPLTVTSAQKNPTAFYLCASTAGTGDPYEQYFGPGTRLTVT.

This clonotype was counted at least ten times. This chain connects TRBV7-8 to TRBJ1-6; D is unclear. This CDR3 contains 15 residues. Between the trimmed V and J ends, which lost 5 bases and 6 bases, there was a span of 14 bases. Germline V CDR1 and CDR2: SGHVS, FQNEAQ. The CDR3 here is CASSPPRTGNSPLHF. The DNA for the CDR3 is TGTGCCAGCAGCCCACCGAGGACGGGTAATTCACCCCTCCACTTT.

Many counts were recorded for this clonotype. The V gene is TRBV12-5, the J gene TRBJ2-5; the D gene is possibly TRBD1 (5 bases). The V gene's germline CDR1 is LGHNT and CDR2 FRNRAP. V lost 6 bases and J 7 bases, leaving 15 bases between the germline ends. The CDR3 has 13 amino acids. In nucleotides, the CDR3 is TGTGCTAGTGGCCCGACAGCGACCCCGACCCAGTACTTC. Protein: CASGPTATPTQYF.

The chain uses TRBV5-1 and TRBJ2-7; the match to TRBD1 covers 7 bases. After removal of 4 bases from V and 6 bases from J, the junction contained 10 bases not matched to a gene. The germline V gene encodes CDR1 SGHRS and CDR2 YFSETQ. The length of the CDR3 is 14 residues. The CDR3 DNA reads TGCGCCAGCAGCAAGGACAGGCTAACCGGCGAGCAGTACTTC. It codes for CASSKDRLTGEQYF.

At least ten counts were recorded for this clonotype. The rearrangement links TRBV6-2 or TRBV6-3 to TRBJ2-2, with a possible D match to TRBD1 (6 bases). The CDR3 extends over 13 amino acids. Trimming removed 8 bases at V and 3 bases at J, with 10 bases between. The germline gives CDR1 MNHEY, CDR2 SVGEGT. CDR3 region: CASSKGDTGELFF. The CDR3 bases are TGTGCCAGCTCGAAGGGGGACACCGGGGAGCTGTTTTTT.

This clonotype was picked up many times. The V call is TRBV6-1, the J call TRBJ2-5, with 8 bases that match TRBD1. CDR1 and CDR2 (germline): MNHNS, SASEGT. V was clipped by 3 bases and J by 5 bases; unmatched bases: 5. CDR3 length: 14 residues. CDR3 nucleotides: TGTGCCAGCAGTGACAGGGGGCTACGGGAGACCCAGTACTTC. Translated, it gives CASSDRGLRETQYF.

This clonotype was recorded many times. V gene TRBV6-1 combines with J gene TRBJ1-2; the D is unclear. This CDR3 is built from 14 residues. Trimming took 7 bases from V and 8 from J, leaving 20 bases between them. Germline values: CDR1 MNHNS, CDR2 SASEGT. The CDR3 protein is CASKGQNTLMGYTF. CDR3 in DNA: TGTGCCAGCAAAGGGCAGAACACACTTATGGGCTACACCTTC.

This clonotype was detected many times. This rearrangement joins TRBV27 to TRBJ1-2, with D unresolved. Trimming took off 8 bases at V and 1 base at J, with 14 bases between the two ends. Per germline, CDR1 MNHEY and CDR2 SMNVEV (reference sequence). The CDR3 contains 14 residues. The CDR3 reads CASGRQADNYGYTF. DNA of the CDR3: TGTGCCAGCGGGAGGCAGGCCGATAACTATGGCTACACCTTC.

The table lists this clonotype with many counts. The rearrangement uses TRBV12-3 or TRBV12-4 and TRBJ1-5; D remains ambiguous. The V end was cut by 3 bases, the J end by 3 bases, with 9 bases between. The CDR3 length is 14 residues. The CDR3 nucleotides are TGTGCCAGCAGTTTTGGGCAGCACAATCAGCCCCAGCATTTT. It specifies CASSFGQHNQPQHF.

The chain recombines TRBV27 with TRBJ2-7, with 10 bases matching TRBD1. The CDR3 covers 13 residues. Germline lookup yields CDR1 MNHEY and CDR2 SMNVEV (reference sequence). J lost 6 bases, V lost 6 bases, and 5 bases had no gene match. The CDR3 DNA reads TGTGCCAGCAGGGGAGGGACAGGGGTCGAGCAGTACTTC. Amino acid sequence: CASRGGTGVEQYF.

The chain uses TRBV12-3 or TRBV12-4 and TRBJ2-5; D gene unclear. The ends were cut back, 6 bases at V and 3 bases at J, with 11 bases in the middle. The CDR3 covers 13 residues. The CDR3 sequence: CASRTSTKETQYF. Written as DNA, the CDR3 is TGTGCCAGCAGGACCTCCACGAAAGAGACCCAGTACTTC.

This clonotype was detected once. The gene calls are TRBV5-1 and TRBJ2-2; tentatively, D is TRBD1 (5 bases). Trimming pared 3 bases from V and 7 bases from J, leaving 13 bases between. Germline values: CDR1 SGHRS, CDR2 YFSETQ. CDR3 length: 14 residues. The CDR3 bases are TGCGCCAGCAGCTACTACCTAGGGGTCGGGGAGCTGTTTTTT. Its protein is CASSYYLGVGELFF.

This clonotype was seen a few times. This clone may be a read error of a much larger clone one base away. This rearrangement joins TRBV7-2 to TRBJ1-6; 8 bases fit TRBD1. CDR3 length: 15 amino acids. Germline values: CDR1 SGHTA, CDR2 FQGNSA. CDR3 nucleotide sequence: TGTGCCAGCAGCTCTTCAGGGGGCTGGAATTCACCCCTCCGCTTT. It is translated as CASSSSGGWNSPLRF.

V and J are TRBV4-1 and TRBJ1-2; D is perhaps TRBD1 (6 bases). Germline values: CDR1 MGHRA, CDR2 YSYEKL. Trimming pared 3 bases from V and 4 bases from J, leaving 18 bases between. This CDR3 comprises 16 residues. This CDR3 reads CASSQKGGGLFYGYTF. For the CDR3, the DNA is TGCGCCAGCAGCCAGAAGGGGGGCGGTTTATTCTATGGCTACACCTTC.

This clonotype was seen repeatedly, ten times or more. Written as DNA, the CDR3 is TGTGCCACCAGCAGAGATAAGGGCCTAAATCAGCCCCAGCATTTT. Its protein is CATSRDKGLNQPQHF. The chain links TRBV15 to TRBJ1-5; D not resolved. V lost 0 bases and J 4 bases, leaving 10 bases between the germline ends. Germline CDR1 LNHNV, CDR2 YYDKDF (reference sequence). The CDR3 contains 15 residues.

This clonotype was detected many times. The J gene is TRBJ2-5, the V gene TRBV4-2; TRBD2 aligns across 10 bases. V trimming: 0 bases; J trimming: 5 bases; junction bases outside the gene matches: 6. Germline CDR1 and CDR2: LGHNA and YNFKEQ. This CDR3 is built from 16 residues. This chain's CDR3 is CASSQDHGTSAETQYF. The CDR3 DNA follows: TGTGCCAGCAGCCAAGATCATGGGACTAGCGCGGAGACCCAGTACTTC.

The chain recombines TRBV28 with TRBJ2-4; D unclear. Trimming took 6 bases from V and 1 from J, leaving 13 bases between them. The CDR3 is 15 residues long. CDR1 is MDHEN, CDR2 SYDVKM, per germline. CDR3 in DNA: TGTGCCAGCAGGTTTACTCAAGTGGCCAAAAACATTCAGTACTTC. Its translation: CASRFTQVAKNIQYF. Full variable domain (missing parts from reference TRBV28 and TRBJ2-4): DVKVTQSSRYLVKRTGEKVFLECVQDMDHENMFWYRQDPGLGLRLIYFSYDVKMKEKGDIPEGYSVSREKKERFSLILESASTNQTSMYLCASRFTQVAKNIQYFGAGTRLSVL.